These 27 T cell receptor beta chains came from one sample sequenced in a study of regulatory T cells in long-lasting Graves disease. CDR3 regions were amplified by Arm-PCR using iRepertoire HTBI primers to build TCR beta libraries. TCRdb re-called the multiplex PCR reads through MiXCR, storing one row per CDR3 protein. The sample has approximately 560,000 distinct CDR3 sequences; around 15% are singletons. Time point meaning: newly diagnosed GD, antithyroid drugs for less than 3 months. PBMC RNA served as the TCR library source. These data were likewise used in another study, on T cells in Graves' hyperthyroidism and ophthalmopathy.

Sequencing used peripheral blood mononuclear cells (PBMCs), obtained at new diagnosis, from a patient treated with antithyroid drugs. Receptors were obtained from a man younger than 30 with Graves disease.

This clonotype was detected many times. The chain recombines TRBV27 with TRBJ1-5; 7 nucleotides align to TRBD1. The CDR3 is 15 amino acids. Losses at the gene ends were 2 bases for V and 1 base for J; bases not matched to a gene: 2. Germline V CDR1 and CDR2: MNHEY, SMNVEV (reference sequence). This chain's CDR3 is CASSLATGSNQPQHF. In nucleotides, the CDR3 is TGTGCCAGCAGTTTAGCGACAGGGAGCAATCAGCCCCAGCATTTT.

The V and J genes are TRBV4-1 and TRBJ1-2; 8 bases agree with TRBD1. The V gene end was trimmed by 1 base and the J gene end by 2 bases; junction bases not matched to a gene: 3. The germline gives CDR1 MGHRA, CDR2 YSYEKL. The CDR3 is 15 amino acids. The CDR3 nucleotides read TGCGCCAGCAGCCAAGGGACAGGGTCCAACTATGGCTACACCTTC. Amino acids: CASSQGTGSNYGYTF.

This clonotype was recorded at least ten times. The V gene is TRBV5-1, the J gene TRBJ1-2; no reliable D call. The germline V and J ends were trimmed by 1 base and 1 base, with 8 bases remaining between them. The CDR3 totals 14 residues. The V gene's germline CDR1 is SGHRS and CDR2 YFSETQ. This CDR3 is CASSLTRFNYGYTF. As DNA, the CDR3 is TGCGCCAGCAGCTTGACTCGTTTTAACTATGGCTACACCTTC.

This clonotype was found many times. This chain joins TRBV3-1 and TRBJ2-3; D is unresolved. Germline values: CDR1 LGHDT, CDR2 YNNKEL (reference sequence). The V end lost 0 bases, the J end lost 2 bases, and 15 bases lay between the germline ends. The length of the CDR3 is 17 residues. The CDR3 loop is CASSQDSAAANTDTQYF. The DNA for the CDR3 is TGTGCCAGCAGCCAAGATTCCGCGGCAGCCAACACAGATACGCAGTATTTT.

This clonotype was recorded many times. The chain carries TRBV7-9 and TRBJ2-1; no clear D gene. Germline assignment: CDR1 SEHNR and CDR2 FQNEAQ (reference sequence). The CDR3 is made up of 15 amino acids. The V gene lost 1 base and the J gene lost 0 bases, with 7 bases spanning the gap. CDR3 in DNA: TGTGCCAGCAGCTTAGTGTCGAGCTCCTACAATGAGCAGTTCTTC. Amino acids: CASSLVSSSYNEQFF.

This clonotype was counted at least ten times. J is TRBJ2-7 and V is TRBV27; perhaps TRBD1 as D (6 bases). V lost 5 bases to trimming and J lost 2 bases, with 10 bases between them. There are 13 residues in the CDR3. Looked up from germline, CDR1 is MNHEY and CDR2 is SMNVEV (reference sequence). CDR3 in amino acids: CASSTNRAYEQYF. The CDR3, as DNA: TGTGCCAGCAGTACAAACAGGGCCTACGAGCAGTACTTC.

This clonotype was recorded at least ten times. This chain links TRBV9 with TRBJ1-1; 8 nucleotides align to TRBD1. The CDR3 sequence is 14 residues long. Looked up from germline, CDR1 is SGDLS and CDR2 is YYNGEE. Trimming at V came to 0 bases and at J to 6 bases, leaving 4 bases not matched to a gene. The CDR3: CASSVDQGAAEAFF. CDR3 coding DNA: TGTGCCAGCAGCGTAGACCAGGGGGCGGCTGAAGCTTTCTTT. The complete variable domain, with remaining parts taken from reference TRBV9 and TRBJ1-1, reads DSGVTQTPKHLITATGQRVTLRCSPRSGDLSVYWYQQSLDQGLQFLIQYYNGEERAKGNILERFSAQQFPDLHSELNLSSLELGDSALYFCASSVDQGAAEAFFGQGTRLTVV.

Details on this clonotype: One end of the junction is discordant with germline, which a read error may explain. The chain is built from TRBV4-1 and TRBJ2-1, with TRBD2 matching 13 bases. The CDR3 totals 15 residues. CDR1 and CDR2 from the germline V gene are MGHRA and YSYEKL. CDR3 protein: CASSRGLAGVGEQLF. For the CDR3, the DNA is TGCGCCAGCAGCCGAGGACTAGCGGGAGTCGGGGAGCAGCTCTTC.

This clonotype was counted at least ten times. The chain recombines TRBV30 with TRBJ1-1; D is unresolved. The germline CDR1 and CDR2 sequences are GTSNPN and SVGIG (reference sequence). The CDR3 loop spans 14 amino acids. With 0 bases removed from V and 2 bases from J, the gap between germline ends came to 10 bases. The CDR3 DNA is TGTGCCTGGAGTGTGTCTGAGTTTAACACTGAAGCTTTCTTT. Its protein product is CAWSVSEFNTEAFF. Together with reference TRBV30 and TRBJ1-1, the CDR3 gives the full variable domain: SQTIHQWPATLVQPVGSPLSLECTVEGTSNPNLYWYRQAAGRGLQLLFYSVGIGQISSEVPQNLSASRPQDRQFILSSKKLLLSDSGFYLCAWSVSEFNTEAFFGQGTRLTVV.

This clonotype was picked up a small number of times. V usage is TRBV5-6 and J usage is TRBJ1-1; D may be TRBD1 (6 bases). CDR3 length: 14 amino acids. CDR1 is SGHDT and CDR2 is YYEEEE in the germline V gene. Trimming shortened V by 3 bases and J by 4 bases, and 13 bases separated the two germline ends. CDR3 in amino acids: CASSWRPGATEAFF. DNA for the CDR3: TGTGCCAGCAGCTGGAGGCCGGGGGCCACTGAAGCTTTCTTT.

This clonotype was counted many times. This chain uses TRBV12-3 or TRBV12-4 with TRBJ2-7, with 14 bases that match TRBD2. V shed 2 bases, J shed 2 bases, and the junction held 5 bases outside the gene matches. CDR3 size: 17 residues. The CDR3 DNA reads TGTGCCAGCAGTTTAAGGACTAGCGGGAGGACGGCCTACGAGCAGTACTTC. Translating it yields CASSLRTSGRTAYEQYF.

The table lists this clonotype with many counts. The chain joins TRBV28 to TRBJ2-3; 10 nucleotides line up with TRBD2. CDR3 size: 15 residues. Trimming cost V 3 bases and J 4 bases; bases outside gene matches: 4. Germline CDR1 and CDR2: MDHEN and SYDVKM. CDR3 in DNA: TGTGCCAGCAGTTTTCTAGCGGGAGAGGCAGATACGCAGTATTTT. It encodes CASSFLAGEADTQYF.

This clonotype appeared a few times. V usage is TRBV5-6 and J usage is TRBJ2-3, with D hard to call. The CDR3 extends over 15 amino acids. Germline CDR1 and CDR2: SGHDT and YYEEEE. V shed 2 bases and J shed 0 bases, with 10 bases lying between them. CDR3 sequence reads: CASSLAFDSTDTQYF. The DNA of the CDR3 is TGTGCCAGCAGCTTAGCCTTCGACAGCACAGATACGCAGTATTTT.

This clonotype was counted only a few times. The CDR3 here is CASSPSGTGVNQPQHF. The CDR3 DNA follows: TGTGCCAGCAGCCCTTCCGGGACAGGAGTCAATCAGCCCCAGCATTTT. V is TRBV3-1 and J is TRBJ1-5, with 8 positions matching TRBD1. The CDR3 spans 16 residues. Germline trimming cut 4 bases from V and 3 bases from J; bases unmatched to any gene: 8. In germline, CDR1 is LGHDT, CDR2 YNNKEL (reference sequence).

This clonotype was seen many times. V and J are TRBV18 and TRBJ2-7; 8 bases map to TRBD1. The CDR3 is made up of 15 amino acids. Germline lookup yields CDR1 KGHSH and CDR2 LQKENI. After removal of 4 bases from V and 2 bases from J, the junction contained 7 bases not matched to a gene. The CDR3 DNA reads as TGTGCCAGCTCACACCCGACAGGGGTCCCCTACGAGCAGTACTTC. This encodes CASSHPTGVPYEQYF.

This clonotype was detected ten times or more. V gene TRBV27 combines with J gene TRBJ1-5; 7 bases are shared with TRBD1. The CDR3 length is 16 residues. The germline CDR1 and CDR2 sequences are MNHEY and SMNVEV (reference sequence). The J segment lost 2 bases and the V segment lost 6 bases, leaving 10 bases of the junction unmatched. In DNA, the CDR3 is TGTGCCAGCAGCCCTAACGACAGGGCGGGCAATCAGCCCCAGCATTTT. Translated, it gives CASSPNDRAGNQPQHF.

This clonotype was counted between two and nine times. This chain connects TRBV11-3 to TRBJ2-1; 14 positions match TRBD2. The CDR3 is 18 amino acids. CDR1 SGHNT and CDR2 YENEEA come from the germline V gene. Unmatched junction bases numbered 12, after V lost 4 bases and J lost 7 bases. The CDR3 spells CASSSGTSGSLLGNEQFF. CDR3 in DNA: TGTGCCAGCAGCTCGGGGACTAGCGGGAGTCTTTTGGGGAATGAGCAGTTCTTC.

V is TRBV20-1 and J is TRBJ2-7; 7 bases match TRBD2. Germline V CDR1 and CDR2: DFQATT, SNEGSKA (reference sequence). The junction had 5 bases not matched to a gene; V was cut back by 6 bases and J by 3 bases. The CDR3 length is 12 residues. CDR3 bases: TGCAGTGCCGGGGGACTACGCTACGAGCAGTACTTC. Translation gives CSAGGLRYEQYF.

This clonotype was counted ten times or more. CDR3 nucleotide sequence: TGTGCCAGCAGCTTAAACCCAGCCGCGAACACCGGGGAGCTGTTTTTT. This codes for CASSLNPAANTGELFF. The chain recombines TRBV7-3 with TRBJ2-2; D is ambiguous. The CDR3 runs 16 residues. Germline V lookup: CDR1 SGHTA, CDR2 FQGTGA. The ends were cut back, 1 base at V and 0 bases at J, with 9 bases in the middle.

There are many counts of this clonotype. The rearrangement uses TRBV10-3 and TRBJ2-7; tentatively, D is TRBD1 (5 bases). Germline V gene data show CDR1 as ENHRY and CDR2 as SYGVKD. V was trimmed by 0 bases and J by 7 bases, leaving 16 bases between them. CDR3 size: 15 residues. The CDR3 DNA reads as TGTGCCATCAGTGAGTCGACGAACAGGCCGTGGGAGCAGTACTTC. Translation: CAISESTNRPWEQYF.

In DNA, the CDR3 is TGCAGTGCTAGAGACGATGGAACAATGGGTGGCGAGCAGTACTTC. Its translation: CSARDDGTMGGEQYF. The V gene is TRBV20-1, the J gene TRBJ2-7; D not resolved. Germline lookup yields CDR1 DFQATT and CDR2 SNEGSKA (reference sequence). Trimming pared 0 bases from V and 6 bases from J, leaving 18 bases between. The CDR3 length is 15 residues.

The chain couples TRBV6-1 to TRBJ2-3; TRBD2 agrees at 12 bases. J was trimmed by 3 bases and V by 5 bases; bases with no gene match: 6. Germline loops: CDR1 MNHNS, CDR2 SASEGT. The CDR3 sequence is 16 residues long. DNA of the CDR3: TGTGCCAGCAGTCACACCGGGACTAGCGGGACAGATACGCAGTATTTT. It encodes CASSHTGTSGTDTQYF.

This clonotype was counted many times. The chain combines TRBV28 with TRBJ1-1; D possibly corresponds to TRBD1 (5 bases). Trimming pared 5 bases from V and 7 bases from J, leaving 14 bases between. The CDR3 has 13 residues. CDR1 and CDR2 (germline): MDHEN, SYDVKM. DNA for the CDR3: TGTGCCAGCAGTCCTTGGGACGCCGGTGAAGCTTTCTTT. Amino acid sequence: CASSPWDAGEAFF.

This clonotype occurred a few times. This rearrangement joins TRBV19 to TRBJ2-1; tentatively, D is TRBD2 (6 bases). The ends were cut back, 7 bases at V and 11 bases at J, with 12 bases in the middle. This CDR3 has 11 amino acids. Germline loops: CDR1 LNHDA, CDR2 SQIVND (reference sequence). CDR3 amino acids: CASTAGRKQFF. CDR3 nucleotides: TGTGCCAGTACCGCGGGACGGAAGCAGTTCTTC. Full variable domain (rest looked up from reference TRBV19 and TRBJ2-1): DGGITQSPKYLFRKEGQNVTLSCEQNLNHDAMYWYRQDPGQGLRLIYYSQIVNDFQKGDIAEGYSVSREKKESFPLTVTSAQKNPTAFYLCASTAGRKQFFGPGTRLTVL.

This clonotype was seen many times. The chain carries TRBV5-1 and TRBJ2-7, with 11 bases aligning to TRBD1. The junction had 4 bases not matched to a gene; V was cut back by 4 bases and J by 7 bases. CDR3 length equals 13 residues. Germline V gene sequence: CDR1 SGHRS, CDR2 YFSETQ. For the CDR3, the DNA is TGCGCCAGCAGCGGACAGGGGGCGGAGGAGCAGTACTTC. As protein: CASSGQGAEEQYF.

This clonotype was seen repeatedly, ten times or more. Germline is not matched at one junction end, which may reflect a read error. J is TRBJ2-7 and V is TRBV5-1; D possibly uses TRBD1 or TRBD2 (5 bases each). The germline CDR1 and CDR2 sequences are SGHRS and YFSETQ. The CDR3 is 13 residues long. In DNA form, the CDR3 reads TGTGCCAGCAGCCTCGGGACCGAGTACGAGCAGTACTTC. Its translation: CASSLGTEYEQYF. Looking up the rest from reference TRBV5-1 and TRBJ2-7 gives the full variable domain: KAGVTQTPRYLIKTRGQQVTLSCSPISGHRSVSWYQQTPGQGLQFLFEYFSETQRNKGNFPGRFSGRQFSNSRSEMNVSTLELGDSALYLCASSLGTEYEQYFGPGTRLTVT.

This clonotype was seen at least ten times. This chain uses TRBV27 with TRBJ1-1; maybe TRBD1 (5 bases). The germline V and J ends were trimmed by 4 bases and 5 bases, with 17 bases remaining between them. This CDR3 is 15 amino acids long. Germline assignment: CDR1 MNHEY and CDR2 SMNVEV (reference sequence). The CDR3 bases are TGTGCCAGCAGTTCCAGACAGTCCCGGGGTACTGAAGCTTTCTTT. It translates to CASSSRQSRGTEAFF.